This T cell receptor (beta chain) was captured in a study of shared clonotypes between healthy human individuals. General study results and limits: The low donor count limited represented genetic and exposure-history diversity.

Measured with immunoSEQ multiplex PCR; TCRdb has only the in-frame clones, and not every one. The table has about 2.4 million clones, approximately 94% seen once. The CDR3 consists of 12 residues. The V and J ends lost 5 bases and 6 bases, in that order; junction bases with no gene match: 2. Germline lookup yields CDR1 SGHTA and CDR2 FQGTGA. Comment on this clone: The antigen remains unidentified. Other DNA sequences in this specimen translate into the identical CDR3.

Sequenced: naive CD4+ T cells from PBMCs. Subset meaning: CD45RA+ positively selected. This receptor was obtained from a man aged 18 to 30 in good health. Some clones in this sample may be carry-over from other donors' samples. The chain carries TRBV7-3 and TRBJ2-3; 7 nucleotides agree with TRBD2. The CDR3 DNA is TGTGCCAGCAGCCCCGGGGGGGATACGCAGTATTTT. It codes for CASSPGGDTQYF.